This T cell receptor beta chain stems from a study of T-cell memory formation after mild COVID-19. Turning to the study itself: Clustering of TCRs was largely donor specific.

Remarks on this clonotype: Its matching antigen is unknown.

The CDR3 runs 15 residues. CDR1 is MGHDK, CDR2 SYGVNS, per germline. V dropped 1 base and J dropped 6; count of bases not matched to a gene: 4. TCRdb re-called the 5' RACE reads through MiXCR, storing one row per CDR3 protein. The sample contains under 110,000 distinct CDR3 sequences, about 15% of which appear only once. General study results and limits: The appearance of some responding clones in pre-infection memory suggested that cross-reactive memory joined. Clones that contracted clustered mainly in CM and EM if CD4+ and in EMRA if CD8+. Whereas later expanders leaned CD4+, clones contracting day 15 to 85 showed a balanced CD4/CD8 makeup.

The clonotype comes from an adult woman who had mild COVID-19 (a few samples of this study predate the infection). Cell type and time point are not known. The gene calls are TRBV25-1 and TRBJ2-1; the match to TRBD2 covers 9 bases. The sample comprised PBMCs or a T cell subset sorted from them (not recorded which). In DNA, the CDR3 is TGTGCCAGCAGTGAATTAGCGGGGGAGGTCAATGAGCAGTTCTTC. Translated, it gives CASSELAGEVNEQFF.